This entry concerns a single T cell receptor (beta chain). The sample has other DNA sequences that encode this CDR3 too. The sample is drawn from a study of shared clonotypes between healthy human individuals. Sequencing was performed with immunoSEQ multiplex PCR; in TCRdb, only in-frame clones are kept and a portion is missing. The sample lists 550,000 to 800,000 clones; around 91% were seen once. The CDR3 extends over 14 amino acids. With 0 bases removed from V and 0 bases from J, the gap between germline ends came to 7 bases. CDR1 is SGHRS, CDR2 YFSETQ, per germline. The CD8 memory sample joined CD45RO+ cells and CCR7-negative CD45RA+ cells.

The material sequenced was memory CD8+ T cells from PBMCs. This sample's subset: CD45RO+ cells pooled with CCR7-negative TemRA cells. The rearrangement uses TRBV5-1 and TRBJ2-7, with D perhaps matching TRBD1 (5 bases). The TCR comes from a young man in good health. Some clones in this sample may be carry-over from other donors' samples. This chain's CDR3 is CASSLETASYEQYF. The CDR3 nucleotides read TGCGCCAGCAGCTTGGAGACAGCCTCCTACGAGCAGTACTTC.